The subject of this entry is one T cell receptor beta chain. Antigen: not known. CDR1 and CDR2 from the germline V gene are LNHDA and SQIVND (reference sequence). This CDR3 region has 15 residues. The V and J ends lost 6 bases and 4 bases respectively, with 18 bases between them. The data belong to a study of T cells after yellow fever vaccination. The TCR cDNA carried a universal primer site and UMIs from 5'RACE template switching. Each CDR3 protein gets one entry after TCRdb re-called the 5' RACE reads with MiXCR. The data hold under 500,000 distinct CDR3 sequences, with about 17% observed a single time. General study points: Weaker overall was a secondary response that nonetheless peaked faster, on day 5 versus 15.

The sequencing used PBMCs, collected before the yellow fever booster vaccination. The chain has TRBV19 and TRBJ1-2, with a weak D call TRBD1 (5 bases). The TCR sequence derives from a man younger than 35 who received the YFV17D yellow fever vaccine. CDR3 in amino acids: CASRRGIGEGYGYTF. The DNA of the CDR3 is TGTGCCAGTAGAAGGGGCATTGGGGAAGGCTATGGCTACACCTTC.